The 28 T cell receptor beta chains reported below all come from one sample, sequenced in a study of T-cell reconstitution after alpha-beta-depleted transplantation in children. Unique molecular identifiers were built into the TCRbeta library. A single record per CDR3 protein comes from TCRdb applying MiXCR to the PCR reads. Of more than 100,000 distinct CDR3 sequences in the sample, more than 20% were seen once. The specimen comprised PBMCs, mostly from graft donor cells, sampled 180 days after TCRalphabeta/CD19-depleted stem cell transplant. These receptor sequences come from a male patient aged 2 to 10 who had a stem cell transplant for chronic granulomatous disease, so the T cells may come from the graft donor.

This clonotype was seen ten or more times. The gene calls are TRBV5-1 and TRBJ1-1; TRBD1 might be the D (6 bases). Germline CDR1 SGHRS, CDR2 YFSETQ. The CDR3 is made up of 15 amino acids. The ends were cut back, 4 bases at V and 2 bases at J, with 15 bases in the middle. DNA of the CDR3: TGCGCCAGCAGCCCCCAAGGGGGGGTTAACACTGAAGCTTTCTTT. This translates into CASSPQGGVNTEAFF.

This clonotype was seen a handful of times. This chain joins TRBV7-3 and TRBJ2-1; D is ambiguous. Deletions cut 4 bases from V and 9 bases from J, with 13 bases between. The CDR3 runs 13 residues. In germline, CDR1 is SGHTA, CDR2 FQGTGA. Written as DNA, the CDR3 is TGTGCCAGCAGCTATATCGGGCAAATTGAGCAGTTCTTC. Translation gives CASSYIGQIEQFF.

This clonotype was seen at least ten times. The rearrangement uses TRBV7-9 and TRBJ1-2, with 7 bases matching TRBD1. The CDR3 consists of 13 residues. Germline V gene lookup returns CDR1 SEHNR and CDR2 FQNEAQ (reference sequence). The V gene end was trimmed by 8 bases and the J gene end by 2 bases; junction bases not matched to a gene: 5. CDR3 nucleotides: TGTGCCAGCGGGGGGGACAGCAACTATGGCTACACCTTC. Amino acids: CASGGDSNYGYTF.

This clonotype has a count of ten or more. CDR3 nucleotides: TGTGCCAGCAGTTTAGCGTTAGCGGGGGACTACAATGAGCAGTTCTTC. It translates to CASSLALAGDYNEQFF. The rearrangement links TRBV12-3 or TRBV12-4 to TRBJ2-1; 9 nucleotides align to TRBD2. The CDR3 consists of 16 residues. V was pared by 0 bases and J by 3 bases, with 3 bases of the junction left unmatched.

The chain joins TRBV20-1 to TRBJ2-1, with TRBD2 matching over 14 bases. Trimming cost V 5 bases and J 6 bases; bases outside gene matches: 6. The CDR3 contains 15 residues. From germline, CDR1 is DFQATT and CDR2 SNEGSKA (reference sequence). CDR3 loop: CSAYSGTSGSNEQFF. As DNA, the CDR3 is TGCAGTGCTTACTCCGGGACTAGCGGGAGCAATGAGCAGTTCTTC.

This clonotype was detected many times. The chain couples TRBV5-1 to TRBJ2-1; 13 bases are a match to TRBD2. Germline V CDR1 and CDR2: SGHRS, YFSETQ. Losses at the gene ends were 0 bases for V and 0 bases for J; bases not matched to a gene: 0. The CDR3 consists of 17 residues. Written as DNA, the CDR3 is TGCGCCAGCAGCTTGGGACTAGCGGGGGGCTCCTACAATGAGCAGTTCTTC. This encodes CASSLGLAGGSYNEQFF.

This clonotype was counted many times. For the CDR3, the DNA is TGCAGTGCCCAGGGAGGTAGCGGGGGGGCCTACAATGAGCAGTTCTTC. Amino acid sequence: CSAQGGSGGAYNEQFF. The chain has TRBV20-1 and TRBJ2-1; 11 bases are shared with TRBD2. Losses at the gene ends were 6 bases for V and 2 bases for J; bases not matched to a gene: 9. Germline CDR1 reads DFQATT; CDR2 reads SNEGSKA (reference sequence). CDR3 length: 16 residues.

This clonotype turned up a few times. This sequence joins TRBV28 and TRBJ2-7; D gene uncertain. Germline assignment: CDR1 MDHEN and CDR2 SYDVKM. V was trimmed by 3 bases and J by 2 bases, leaving 8 bases between them. This CDR3 is built from 13 residues. Here the CDR3 DNA reads TGTGCCAGCAGTTTGCCCGGAACCTACGAGCAGTACTTC. It is translated as CASSLPGTYEQYF.

The sample holds many counts of this clonotype. V usage is TRBV20-1 and J usage is TRBJ2-1; D is unclear. The CDR3 is 13 amino acids. V was clipped by 3 bases and J by 7 bases, with 13 bases between them. Germline CDR1 is DFQATT and CDR2 is SNEGSKA (reference sequence). CDR3: CSASNLVLNEQFF. The CDR3 DNA is TGCAGTGCTAGTAATCTAGTATTGAATGAGCAGTTCTTC.

This clonotype was found many times. V usage is TRBV20-1 and J usage is TRBJ1-1; no clear D. The CDR3 length is 15 residues. From germline, CDR1 is DFQATT and CDR2 SNEGSKA (reference sequence). The V and J ends lost 6 bases and 0 bases respectively, with 17 bases between them. This chain's CDR3 is CSARGIEGMNTEAFF. CDR3 nucleotides: TGCAGTGCCCGAGGGATCGAAGGGATGAACACTGAAGCTTTCTTT.

The rearrangement links TRBV7-2 to TRBJ2-1, with D unresolved. This CDR3 spans 12 amino acids. V shed 4 bases and J shed 12 bases, with 13 bases lying between them. Germline V gene data show CDR1 as SGHTA and CDR2 as FQGNSA. Here the CDR3 reads CASSSADFRQFF. The DNA for the CDR3 is TGTGCCAGCAGCTCCGCGGATTTCCGGCAGTTCTTC.

This clonotype appeared once. The chain joins TRBV5-1 to TRBJ2-2; 7 bases fit TRBD2. V was pared by 0 bases and J by 5 bases, with 4 bases of the junction left unmatched. Germline V gene lookup returns CDR1 SGHRS and CDR2 YFSETQ. This CDR3 has 15 amino acids. This chain's CDR3 is CASSLAGGGTGELFF. CDR3 in DNA: TGCGCCAGCAGCTTGGCGGGAGGAGGAACCGGGGAGCTGTTTTTT.

This clonotype came up many times. The V and J genes are TRBV20-1 and TRBJ2-1, with 9 bases fitting TRBD2. The CDR3 totals 13 residues. Germline CDR1 is DFQATT and CDR2 is SNEGSKA (reference sequence). Trimming took 4 bases from V and 7 from J; bases not matched to a gene: 5. CDR3 region: CSAKPSGINEQFF. The CDR3 DNA reads TGCAGTGCTAAGCCTAGCGGGATTAATGAGCAGTTCTTC.

This clonotype was found many times. V gene TRBV29-1 combines with J gene TRBJ2-3; a weak D match, TRBD1 (6 bases). CDR3 length equals 13 residues. Trimming shortened V by 4 bases and J by 2 bases, and 10 bases separated the two germline ends. Germline loops: CDR1 SQVTM, CDR2 ANQGSEA. CDR3 in amino acids: CSVVGGYTDTQYF. The CDR3 DNA sequence: TGCAGCGTTGTAGGGGGTTACACAGATACGCAGTATTTT.

This clonotype was detected a few times. The chain joins TRBV7-2 to TRBJ1-1; D is ambiguous. CDR1 is SGHTA and CDR2 is FQGNSA in the germline V gene. The V gene lost 1 base and the J gene lost 0 bases, with 3 bases spanning the gap. The CDR3 loop spans 13 amino acids. The CDR3: CASSLEMNTEAFF. CDR3 sequence (DNA): TGTGCCAGCAGCTTAGAAATGAACACTGAAGCTTTCTTT.

This clonotype was seen ten or more times. This rearrangement joins TRBV11-3 to TRBJ1-4, with D tentatively TRBD1 (6 bases). The CDR3 extends over 17 amino acids. V was clipped by 1 base and J by 7 bases, with 19 bases between them. From germline, CDR1 is SGHNT and CDR2 YENEEA. Here the CDR3 DNA reads TGTGCCAGCAGCTTAGTACGGGGACACCCGAGGCGTGAAAAACTGTTTTTT. The encoded protein is CASSLVRGHPRREKLFF. Full variable domain (outside the CDR3, taken from reference TRBV11-3 and TRBJ1-4): EAGVVQSPRYKIIEKKQPVAFWCNPISGHNTLYWYLQNLGQGPELLIRYENEEAVDDSQLPKDRFSAERLKGVDSTLKIQPAELGDSAVYLCASSLVRGHPRREKLFFGSGTQLSVL.

This clonotype was seen a handful of times. The V and J genes are TRBV20-1 and TRBJ2-3; 8 bases are a match to TRBD2. The CDR3 length is 14 residues. Germline V gene sequence: CDR1 DFQATT, CDR2 SNEGSKA (reference sequence). The junction had 6 bases not matched to a gene; V was cut back by 5 bases and J by 2 bases. CDR3 amino acids: CSASLAELTDTQYF. The DNA of the CDR3 is TGCAGTGCTTCACTAGCGGAACTCACAGATACGCAGTATTTT.

The V call is TRBV7-6, the J call TRBJ2-5, with D tentatively TRBD2 (6 bases). Trimming cost V 11 bases and J 5 bases, with 15 bases left between them. This CDR3 is built from 12 residues. Germline V gene data show CDR1 as SGHVS and CDR2 as FNYEAQ. The CDR3 bases are TGTGCCGCCATCTTTGGGAGGGAGACCCAGTACTTC. This encodes CAAIFGRETQYF.

This clonotype came up a few times. The chain couples TRBV5-1 to TRBJ2-3, with 8 bases that match TRBD1. The CDR3 totals 16 residues. Germline CDR1 is SGHRS and CDR2 is YFSETQ. Germline trimming cut 3 bases from V and 4 bases from J; bases unmatched to any gene: 10. CDR3: CASSSGQGMSADTQYF. The CDR3 nucleotides are TGCGCCAGCAGCTCTGGACAGGGTATGAGTGCAGATACGCAGTATTTT.

This chain links TRBV7-2 with TRBJ2-7, with D perhaps being TRBD1 or TRBD2 (5 bases each). CDR3 length equals 16 residues. V was trimmed by 5 bases and J by 4 bases, leaving 21 bases between them. Per the germline V gene, CDR1 is SGHTA and CDR2 is FQGNSA. The CDR3 bases are TGTGCCAGCAGCGCCACTTCGACTCGAGGGGTTTACGAGCAGTACTTC. It is translated as CASSATSTRGVYEQYF. The variable domain in full, with the rest retrieved from reference TRBV7-2 and TRBJ2-7, is GAGVSQSPSNKVTEKGKDVELRCDPISGHTALYWYRQSLGQGLEFLIYFQGNSAPDKSGLPSDRFSAERTGGSVSTLTIQRTQQEDSAVYLCASSATSTRGVYEQYFGPGTRLTVT.

Concerning this clonotype: Just one base apart from a much larger clone, this may be a read error. V gene TRBV20-1 combines with J gene TRBJ2-3, with 10 positions matching TRBD2. The CDR3 has 17 residues. The V gene end was trimmed by 0 bases and the J gene end by 2 bases; junction bases not matched to a gene: 8. Germline lookup yields CDR1 DFQATT and CDR2 SNEGSKA (reference sequence). The CDR3 region has the DNA TGCAGTGCTAGAGATCCGATAGCGGGAGGCCTCACAGATACGCAGTATTTT. It specifies CSARDPIAGGLTDTQYF.

In its sample, this clonotype was seen a few times. The gene calls are TRBV7-6 and TRBJ1-5; D ambiguous. This CDR3 has 14 residues. The germline V and J ends were trimmed by 5 bases and 7 bases, with 15 bases remaining between them. Germline loops: CDR1 SGHVS, CDR2 FNYEAQ. For the CDR3, the DNA is TGTGCCAGCAGCCTCGGACCCACAGAACAGCCCCAGCATTTT. Protein product: CASSLGPTEQPQHF.

A few counts support this clonotype. This rearrangement joins TRBV7-2 to TRBJ2-1; tentative D call: TRBD1 (5 bases). Germline values: CDR1 SGHTA, CDR2 FQGNSA. The V end was cut by 2 bases, the J end by 8 bases, with 13 bases between. The CDR3 sequence is 14 residues long. CDR3 protein: CASSLFVGVDEQFF. In DNA, the CDR3 is TGTGCCAGCAGCTTATTTGTAGGGGTAGATGAGCAGTTCTTC.

The table lists this clonotype with many counts. The chain has TRBV28 and TRBJ2-3, with 8 nucleotides matching TRBD1. Trimming took 3 bases from V and 1 from J; bases not matched to a gene: 3. Germline-derived CDR1 and CDR2 are MDHEN and SYDVKM. The CDR3 loop spans 15 amino acids. The CDR3 region has the DNA TGTGCCAGCAGTTTGGTGACAGGGGGCACAGATACGCAGTATTTT. It specifies CASSLVTGGTDTQYF.

The chain uses TRBV4-2 and TRBJ2-7; no clear D gene. V lost 4 bases and J 3 bases, leaving 10 bases between the germline ends. CDR1 is LGHNA and CDR2 is YNFKEQ in the germline V gene. The CDR3 extends over 13 amino acids. The CDR3 nucleotides are TGTGCCAGCAGCCCGGTGGGCCTCTACGAGCAGTACTTC. Translated: CASSPVGLYEQYF.

This clonotype was detected a few times. The V call is TRBV5-1, the J call TRBJ1-6; D is unclear. The CDR3 has 13 amino acids. The V and J ends lost 6 bases and 8 bases respectively, with 12 bases between them. Germline-derived CDR1 and CDR2 are SGHRS and YFSETQ. The CDR3 here is CASTTTLDSPLHF. In DNA, the CDR3 is TGCGCCAGCACCACGACGCTCGATTCACCCCTCCACTTT. Combining the CDR3 with reference TRBV5-1 and TRBJ1-6 gives the whole variable domain KAGVTQTPRYLIKTRGQQVTLSCSPISGHRSVSWYQQTPGQGLQFLFEYFSETQRNKGNFPGRFSGRQFSNSRSEMNVSTLELGDSALYLCASTTTLDSPLHFGNGTRLTVT.

This clonotype has more than one count but fewer than ten. The CDR3 loop is CASRGDGQETQYF. CDR3 bases: TGTGCCAGCAGAGGGGACGGACAAGAGACCCAGTACTTC. The V and J genes are TRBV12-3 or TRBV12-4 and TRBJ2-5; D may match TRBD1 or TRBD2 (5 bases each). The CDR3 loop spans 13 amino acids. V shed 6 bases and J shed 2 bases, with 10 bases lying between them.

This clonotype was counted ten times or more. The chain recombines TRBV7-6 with TRBJ2-7; maybe TRBD1 (5 bases). Trimming removed 1 base at V and 1 base at J, with 11 bases between. The CDR3 totals 15 residues. CDR1 and CDR2 (germline): SGHVS, FNYEAQ. DNA of the CDR3: TGTGCCAGCAGCTTAGAGTCAGGGCCATCCTACGAGCAGTACTTC. Translating it yields CASSLESGPSYEQYF.